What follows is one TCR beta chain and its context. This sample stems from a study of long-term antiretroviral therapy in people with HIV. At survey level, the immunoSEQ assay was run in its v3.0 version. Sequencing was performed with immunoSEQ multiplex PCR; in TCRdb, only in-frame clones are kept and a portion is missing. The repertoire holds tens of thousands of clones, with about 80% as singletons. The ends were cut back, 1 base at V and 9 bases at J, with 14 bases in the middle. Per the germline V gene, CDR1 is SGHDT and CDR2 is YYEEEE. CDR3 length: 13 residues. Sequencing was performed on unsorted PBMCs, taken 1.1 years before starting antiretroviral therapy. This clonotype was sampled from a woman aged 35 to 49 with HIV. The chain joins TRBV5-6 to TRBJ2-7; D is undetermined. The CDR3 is CASSLQQVARQYF. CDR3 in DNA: TGTGCCAGCAGCTTGCAGCAGGTAGCCCGGCAGTACTTC.